Below, one T cell receptor (beta chain) is given with its context. Its antigen is not identified. The sample belongs to a study of chemoradiotherapy in HPV16-positive cancers. Study-wide background: Functional T-cell assays on two HPV16-positive patients' cells defined candidate HPV-specific clones and common TCR motifs. Broader study findings: HPV-responsive T-cell expansion during chemoradiotherapy was linked to improved recurrence-free survival in HPV16-positive patients. Non-HPV-specific T cells did not expand in tumors during treatment, whereas candidate HPV-specific clones and E7-related motifs did.

This CDR3 contains 16 residues. Losses at the gene ends were 3 bases for V and 0 bases for J; bases not matched to a gene: 7. Germline values: CDR1 ENHRY, CDR2 SYGVKD. Profiling relied on immunoSEQ multiplex PCR, and the TCRdb table lists in-frame clones only, not all of them. The sample holds about 68,000 clones, about 90% seen once. Sequenced material: blood, taken from a patient who underwent chemoradiotherapy. The sequence came from a human donor with HPV-associated anogenital cancer. This rearrangement joins TRBV10-3 to TRBJ2-7, with 8 bases that match TRBD2. The CDR3 DNA is TGTGCCATCAGTGATACTAAGCGGGAGCCCTCCTACGAGCAGTACTTC. Protein: CAISDTKREPSYEQYF.